This TCR beta chain was identified during a study of blood T cell repertoires in COVID-19. About the research overall: Samples representing acute and convalescent COVID-19 were sourced from the United States, Italy and Spain. T cells, B-cell-depleted T cells, or PBMCs supplied cDNA or gDNA.

This CDR3 is 15 amino acids long. Germline trimming cut 2 bases from V and 5 bases from J; bases unmatched to any gene: 5. Germline lookup yields CDR1 SEHNR and CDR2 FQNEAQ (reference sequence). Source study methods: Scientists estimated how many nucleated cells there were by amplifying reference gene primers. The protocol was immunoSEQ multiplex PCR, while the TCRdb copy is restricted to in-frame clones and leaves out a portion. The DNA gave D and trimming, while V, J and clone size come from that table. Of under 250,000 clones listed, around 85% are singletons. V is TRBV7-9 and J is TRBJ1-1; the match to TRBD1 covers 10 bases. The sequence derives from an elderly man with acute or convalescent COVID-19. Sequences were obtained from peripheral blood. CDR3 sequence reads: CASSLRQGALTEAFF. The CDR3 DNA reads TGTGCCAGCAGCTTAAGACAGGGGGCGCTTACTGAAGCTTTCTTT.